What follows describes a single T cell receptor beta chain. The record originates from a study of T-cell reconstitution after alpha-beta-depleted transplantation in children. Germline V gene lookup returns CDR1 MDHEN and CDR2 SYDVKM. The CDR3 consists of 16 residues. Trimming stripped 2 bases from V and 1 base from J, with 13 bases between. Unique molecular identifiers were used to barcode this TCRbeta library. Via MiXCR, TCRdb re-called the PCR reads, giving one row per CDR3 protein. The sample records about 280,000 distinct CDR3 sequences, roughly 12% being singletons. The sample here was peripheral blood, taken 180 days after TCRalphabeta/CD19-depleted stem cell transplant. The sequence derives from a male patient between 2 and 9 years old who had a stem cell transplant for chronic granulomatous disease, so the T cells may come from the graft donor. The chain recombines TRBV28 with TRBJ2-3, with unresolved D. The CDR3 sequence: CASSLPLGFRTDTQYF. CDR3 coding DNA: TGTGCCAGCAGTTTACCCCTGGGGTTCCGCACAGATACGCAGTATTTT.